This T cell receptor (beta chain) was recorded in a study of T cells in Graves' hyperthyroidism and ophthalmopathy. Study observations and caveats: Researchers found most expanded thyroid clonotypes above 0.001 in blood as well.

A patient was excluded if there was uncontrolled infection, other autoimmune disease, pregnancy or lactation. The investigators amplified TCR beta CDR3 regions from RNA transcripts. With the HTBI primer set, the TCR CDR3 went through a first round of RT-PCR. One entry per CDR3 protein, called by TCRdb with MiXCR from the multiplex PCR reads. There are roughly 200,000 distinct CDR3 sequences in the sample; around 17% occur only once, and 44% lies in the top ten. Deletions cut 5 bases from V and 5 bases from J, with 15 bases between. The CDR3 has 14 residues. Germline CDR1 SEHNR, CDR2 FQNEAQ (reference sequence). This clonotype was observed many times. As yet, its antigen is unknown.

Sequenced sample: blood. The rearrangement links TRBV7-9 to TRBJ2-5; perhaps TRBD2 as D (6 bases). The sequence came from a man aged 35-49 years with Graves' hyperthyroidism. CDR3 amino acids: CASSLRDSPETQYF. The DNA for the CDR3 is TGTGCCAGCAGCCTACGGGACTCGCCGGAGACCCAGTACTTC. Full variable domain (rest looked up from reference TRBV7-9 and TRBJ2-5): DTGVSQNPRHKITKRGQNVTFRCDPISEHNRLYWYRQTLGQGPEFLTYFQNEAQLEKSRLLSDRFSAERPKGSFSTLEIQRTEQGDSAMYLCASSLRDSPETQYFGPGTRLLVL.